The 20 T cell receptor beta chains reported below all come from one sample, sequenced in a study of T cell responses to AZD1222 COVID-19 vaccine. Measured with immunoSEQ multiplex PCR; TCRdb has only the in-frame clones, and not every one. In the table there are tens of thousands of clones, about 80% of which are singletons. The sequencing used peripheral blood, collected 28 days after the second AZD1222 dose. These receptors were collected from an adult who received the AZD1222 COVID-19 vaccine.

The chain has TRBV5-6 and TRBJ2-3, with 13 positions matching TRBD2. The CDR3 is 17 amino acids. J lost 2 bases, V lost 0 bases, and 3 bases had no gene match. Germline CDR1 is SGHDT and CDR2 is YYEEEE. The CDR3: CASSLVLAGGSTDTQYF. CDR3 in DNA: TGTGCCAGCAGCTTGGTACTAGCGGGGGGGTCCACAGATACGCAGTATTTT.

CDR3 in DNA: TGTGCCAGCAGCAAAGGCGGCGAAAAAGCTTTCTTT. Its translation: CASSKGGEKAFF. The chain uses TRBV21-1 and TRBJ1-1. TRBV21-1 has pseudogene status. The CDR3 is 12 residues long.

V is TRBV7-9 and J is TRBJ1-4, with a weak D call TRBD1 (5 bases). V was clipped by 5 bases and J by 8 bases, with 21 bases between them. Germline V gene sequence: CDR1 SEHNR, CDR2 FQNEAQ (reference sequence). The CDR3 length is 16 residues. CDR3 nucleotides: TGTGCCAGCAGCCTCAAGGGTGGGGGGGGACGCGAAAAACTGTTTTTT. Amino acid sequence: CASSLKGGGGREKLFF.

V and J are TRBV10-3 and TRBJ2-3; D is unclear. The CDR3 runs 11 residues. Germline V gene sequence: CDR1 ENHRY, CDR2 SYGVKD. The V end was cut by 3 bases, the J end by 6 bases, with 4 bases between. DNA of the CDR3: TGTGCCATCAGTGACGGGGATACGCAGTATTTT. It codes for CAISDGDTQYF.

The CDR3: CASSFIGGQETQYF. CDR3 DNA sequence: TGTGCCAGCAGCTTTATAGGGGGCCAAGAGACCCAGTACTTC. The genes are TRBV7-2 and TRBJ2-5; possible D gene TRBD1, 6 bases. Germline CDR1 reads SGHTA; CDR2 reads FQGNSA. The CDR3 has 14 residues. V was shortened by 3 bases and J by 1 base, with 9 bases between the two germline ends.

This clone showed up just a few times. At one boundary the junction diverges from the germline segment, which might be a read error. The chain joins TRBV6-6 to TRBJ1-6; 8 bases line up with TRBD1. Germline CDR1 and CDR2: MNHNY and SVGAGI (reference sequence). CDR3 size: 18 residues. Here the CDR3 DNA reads TGTGCCAGCAGTCCTAGGACAGGGAAAGTCTCCAATAATTCACCCCTCCACTTT. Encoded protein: CASSPRTGKVSNNSPLHF.

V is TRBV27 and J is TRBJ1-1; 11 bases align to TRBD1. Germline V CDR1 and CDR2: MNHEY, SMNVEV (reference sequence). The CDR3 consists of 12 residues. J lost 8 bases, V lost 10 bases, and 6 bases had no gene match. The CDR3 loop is CATKRTGGEAFF. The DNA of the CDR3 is TGTGCCACCAAACGGACAGGGGGCGAAGCTTTCTTT.

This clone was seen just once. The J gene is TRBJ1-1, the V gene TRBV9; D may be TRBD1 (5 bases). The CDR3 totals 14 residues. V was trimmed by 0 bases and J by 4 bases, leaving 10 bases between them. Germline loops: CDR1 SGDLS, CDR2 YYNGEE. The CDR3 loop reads CASSVAQGGTEAFF. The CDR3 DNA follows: TGTGCCAGCAGCGTAGCCCAGGGAGGCACTGAAGCTTTCTTT.

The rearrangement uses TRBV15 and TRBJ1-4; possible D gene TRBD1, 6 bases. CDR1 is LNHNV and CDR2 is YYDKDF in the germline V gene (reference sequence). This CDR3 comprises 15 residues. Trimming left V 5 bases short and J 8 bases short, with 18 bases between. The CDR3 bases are TGTGCCACCAGCCCTAACCCAGGGGCGGGCGAAAAACTGTTTTTT. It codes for CATSPNPGAGEKLFF. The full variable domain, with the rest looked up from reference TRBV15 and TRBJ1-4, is DAMVIQNPRYQVTQFGKPVTLSCSQTLNHNVMYWYQQKSSQAPKLLFHYYDKDFNNEADTPDNFQSRRPNTSFCFLDIRSPGLGDTAMYLCATSPNPGAGEKLFFGSGTQLSVL.

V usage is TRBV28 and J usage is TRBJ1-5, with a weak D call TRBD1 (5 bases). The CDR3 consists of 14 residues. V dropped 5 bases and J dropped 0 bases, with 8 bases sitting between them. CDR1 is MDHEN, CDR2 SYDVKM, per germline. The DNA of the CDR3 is TGTGCCAGCAGTCGACAGTATAGCAATCAGCCCCAGCATTTT. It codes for CASSRQYSNQPQHF. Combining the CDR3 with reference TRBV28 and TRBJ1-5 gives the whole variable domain DVKVTQSSRYLVKRTGEKVFLECVQDMDHENMFWYRQDPGLGLRLIYFSYDVKMKEKGDIPEGYSVSREKKERFSLILESASTNQTSMYLCASSRQYSNQPQHFGDGTRLSIL.

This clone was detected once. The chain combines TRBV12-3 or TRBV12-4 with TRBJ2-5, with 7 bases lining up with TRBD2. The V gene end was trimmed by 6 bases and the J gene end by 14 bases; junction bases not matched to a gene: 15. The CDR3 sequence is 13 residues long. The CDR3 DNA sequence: TGTGCCAGCAGGGGACCGGGACTATCCCCGTTTTACTTC. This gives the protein CASRGPGLSPFYF.

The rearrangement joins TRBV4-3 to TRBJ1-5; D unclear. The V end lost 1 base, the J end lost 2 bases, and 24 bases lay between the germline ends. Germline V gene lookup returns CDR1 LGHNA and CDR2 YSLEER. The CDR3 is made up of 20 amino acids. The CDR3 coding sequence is TGCGCCAGCAGCCAAGGCTACCAGACTGGGGTTCTGGAGGGCAATCAGCCCCAGCATTTT. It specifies CASSQGYQTGVLEGNQPQHF.

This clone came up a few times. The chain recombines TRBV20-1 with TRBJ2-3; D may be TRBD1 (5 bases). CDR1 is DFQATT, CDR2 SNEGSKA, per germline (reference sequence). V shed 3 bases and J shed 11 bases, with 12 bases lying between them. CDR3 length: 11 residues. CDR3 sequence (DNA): TGCAGTGCTAGGGGGCCTCCAGGGCAGTATTTT. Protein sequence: CSARGPPGQYF.

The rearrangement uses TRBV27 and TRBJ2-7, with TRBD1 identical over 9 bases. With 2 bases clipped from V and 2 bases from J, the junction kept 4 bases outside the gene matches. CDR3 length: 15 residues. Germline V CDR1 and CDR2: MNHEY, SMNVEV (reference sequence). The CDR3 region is CASSLTGGNPYEQYF. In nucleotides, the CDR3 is TGTGCCAGCAGTTTAACAGGGGGCAACCCCTACGAGCAGTACTTC.

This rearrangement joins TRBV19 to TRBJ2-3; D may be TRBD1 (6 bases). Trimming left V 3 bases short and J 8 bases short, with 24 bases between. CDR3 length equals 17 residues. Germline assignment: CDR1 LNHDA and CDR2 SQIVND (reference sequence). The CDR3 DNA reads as TGTGCCAGTAGTATTTCGTTTGGGGGCCGCCCACCAGGTACGCAGTATTTT. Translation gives CASSISFGGRPPGTQYF.

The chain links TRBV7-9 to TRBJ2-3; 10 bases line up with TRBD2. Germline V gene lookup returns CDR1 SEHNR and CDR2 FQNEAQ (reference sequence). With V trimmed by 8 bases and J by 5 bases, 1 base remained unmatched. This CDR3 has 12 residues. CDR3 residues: CASGLAEDTQYF. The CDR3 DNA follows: TGTGCCAGCGGACTAGCGGAAGATACGCAGTATTTT.

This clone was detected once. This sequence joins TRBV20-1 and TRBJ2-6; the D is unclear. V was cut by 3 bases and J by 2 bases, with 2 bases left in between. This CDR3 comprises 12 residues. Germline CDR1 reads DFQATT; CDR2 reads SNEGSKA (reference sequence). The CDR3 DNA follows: TGCAGTGCTAGTACTGGGGCCAACGTCCTGACTTTC. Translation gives CSASTGANVLTF.

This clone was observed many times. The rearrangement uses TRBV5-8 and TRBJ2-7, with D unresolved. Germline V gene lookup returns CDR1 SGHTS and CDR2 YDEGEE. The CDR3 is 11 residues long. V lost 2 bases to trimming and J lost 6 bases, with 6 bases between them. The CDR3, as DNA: TGTGCCAGCAGCTTCACTACCGAGCAGTACTTC. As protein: CASSFTTEQYF.

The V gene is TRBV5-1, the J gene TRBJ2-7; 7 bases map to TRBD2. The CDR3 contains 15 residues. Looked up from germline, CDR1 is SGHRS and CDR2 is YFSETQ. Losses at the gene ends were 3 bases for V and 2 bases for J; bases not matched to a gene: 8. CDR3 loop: CASSSDGSGPYEQYF. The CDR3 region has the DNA TGCGCCAGCAGCTCGGACGGTAGCGGGCCCTACGAGCAGTACTTC.

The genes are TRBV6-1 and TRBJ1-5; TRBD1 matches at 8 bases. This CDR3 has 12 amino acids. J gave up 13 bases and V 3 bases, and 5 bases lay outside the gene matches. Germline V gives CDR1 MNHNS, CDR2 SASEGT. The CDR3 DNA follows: TGTGCCAGCAGTGAGTGGGACAGGTCGCAGCATTTT. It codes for CASSEWDRSQHF.